Listed here is a single T cell receptor (beta chain). Antigen: not known. The healthy adult donors were HIV-negative and reported no recent acute infections or vaccinations. The data belong to a study of shared clonotypes between healthy human individuals. Study context: Participating donors consisted of two women and a few men aged 18 to 49. Study-level results: The study found lower generation probabilities in non-shared clonotypes than in those shared by all four donors. Depth of sequencing was expected to influence donor clonotype sharing.

CDR1 and CDR2 (germline): MNHEY, SVGAGI. V gave up 6 bases and J gave up 4 bases; unmatched junction bases: 9. This CDR3 is 15 amino acids long. Only in-frame clones appear in the TCRdb table, and some are missing; sequencing was by immunoSEQ multiplex PCR. The sample lists 1,400,000 or so clones, approximately 98.5% occurring once. The source material was naive CD4+ T cells sorted from blood. Subset noted: CD45RA+ positively selected. The V call is TRBV6-5, the J call TRBJ1-2; 9 bases are shared with TRBD1. The receptor was derived from a man aged 30 to 39 in good health. This CDR3 is CASREDRGFVYGYTF. In nucleotides, the CDR3 is TGTGCCAGCAGAGAGGACAGGGGATTTGTCTATGGCTACACCTTC.